These T cell receptor beta chains were read from a single sample in a study of CD8+ T cells in alopecia areata. Profiling relied on immunoSEQ multiplex PCR, and the TCRdb table lists in-frame clones only, not all of them. The sample yields approximately 43,000 clones, 50% to 70% seen once. The sample here was CD8+ T cells sorted from blood, taken at week 4, from a patient treated with tofacitinib. These receptors were taken from a human donor with alopecia areata. Both conserved end residues are part of each CDR3. Each record gives: clone size, V gene, D gene, J gene, CDR3 DNA, CDR3 protein. D genes are given only for firm matches. Size values are once, few and many counts, or a class for expanded clones, and some rows have none.

.,TRBV5-4,TRBD1,TRBJ1-4,TGTGCCAGCAGTACGACAGGGGCCGAGGCTAATGAAAAACTGTTTTTT,CASSTTGAEANEKLFF
.,TRBV23-1,.,TRBJ2-4,TGCGCCAGCAGCAACCAGGGTCAGGGTAACATTCAGTACTTC,CASSNQGQGNIQYF
few,TRBV10-3,.,TRBJ2-1,TGTGCCATCAGTGAGTCGACGAATGAGCAGTTCTTC,CAISESTNEQFF
.,TRBV7-2,.,TRBJ1-2,TGTGCCAGCAGAAAGCGACCGGGACAAAACTATGGCTACACCTTC,CASRKRPGQNYGYTF
.,TRBV7-2,TRBD1,TRBJ1-5,TGTGCCAGCAGCGACGGACAGGGACCTCAGCCCCAGCATTTT,CASSDGQGPQPQHF
.,TRBV25-1,TRBD1,TRBJ1-5,TGTGCCAGCAGCCCTCGGGGGACAGGGAGGGATCAGCCCCAGCATTTT,CASSPRGTGRDQPQHF
large,TRBV2,TRBD1,TRBJ2-7,TGTGCCAGCAGCGCGAGGCTTGGACAGGGGGAGGGCTACGAGCAGTACTTC,CASSARLGQGEGYEQYF
few,TRBV27,.,TRBJ2-2,TGTGCCAGCAGTTTATCGGGGGCGGGAACCGGGGAGCTGTTTTTT,CASSLSGAGTGELFF
.,TRBV5-1,.,TRBJ1-2,TGCGCCAGCAGCCCACCGACCAAAGCAGGGGGCTACACCTTC,CASSPPTKAGGYTF
.,TRBV27,TRBD2,TRBJ2-2,TGTGCCAGCAGTCAGATGACTAGCGGGGGGCCCACCGGGGAGCTGTTTTTT,CASSQMTSGGPTGELFF
.,TRBV2,.,TRBJ2-7,TGTGCCAGCAGTCCGGGTTCCTACCCAAAATACGAGCAGTACTTC,CASSPGSYPKYEQYF
.,TRBV6-5,.,TRBJ1-1,TGTGCCAGCAGCCAACGCTTGAACACTGAAGCTTTCTTT,CASSQRLNTEAFF
.,TRBV27,TRBD1,TRBJ1-2,TGTGCCAGCAGAGGCCGGGACAGGGGGTCCTACTATGGCTACACCTTC,CASRGRDRGSYYGYTF
.,TRBV4-3,.,TRBJ2-3,TGCGCCAGCAGCCAAGGGGCCCGAACTTCAGATACGCAGTATTTT,CASSQGARTSDTQYF
.,TRBV30,.,TRBJ1-4,TGTGCCTGGAGTTTAACGGGACGGAATGAAAAACTGTTTTTT,CAWSLTGRNEKLFF
few,TRBV29-1,TRBD2,TRBJ2-3,TGCAGCGTTGGGCTCTTAGCGGGGGAGACCCCAGATACGCAGTATTTT,CSVGLLAGETPDTQYF
.,TRBV29-1,TRBD1,TRBJ1-4,TGCAGCGTACACCAGGGGGTTCTGTTTTTT,CSVHQGVLFF
.,TRBV25-1,.,TRBJ2-3,TGTGCCAGCAGTGAATCTCGGGATACGCAGTATTTT,CASSESRDTQYF
few,TRBV30,.,TRBJ1-1,TGTGCCTGGAGGAGGAACACTGAAGCTTTCTTT,CAWRRNTEAFF
.,TRBV29-1,.,TRBJ1-1,TGCAGCGTCCATCGGGGGGGCGCGGGGACTGAAGCTTTCTTT,CSVHRGGAGTEAFF
.,TRBV7-8,TRBD2,TRBJ2-5,TGTGCCAGCAGCTTATTATTGGGCGGGAGTGCGGAGACCCAGTACTTC,CASSLLLGGSAETQYF
once,TRBV29-1,.,TRBJ2-2,TGCAGCGTTGCATTCCCCGGGGAGCTGTTTTTT,CSVAFPGELFF
.,TRBV29-1,.,TRBJ1-5,TGCAGCGTTGAAGATCTCTTCGGGCGCGCCAATCAGCCCCAGCATTTT,CSVEDLFGRANQPQHF
.,TRBV6-6,.,TRBJ1-2,TGTGCCAGCAGTTACTCACTGGATAACTATGGCTACACCTTC,CASSYSLDNYGYTF
.,TRBV4-3,.,TRBJ2-7,TGCGCCAGCAGCCAAGACCGGGGCTACGAGCAGTACTTC,CASSQDRGYEQYF
.,TRBV7-9,.,TRBJ2-4,TGTGCCAGCAGCCCGGAGGACTCCGACATTCAGTACTTC,CASSPEDSDIQYF
.,TRBV30,TRBD1,TRBJ1-2,TGTGCCTGGGGACGGACAGGAGCGGACTATGGCTACACCTTC,CAWGRTGADYGYTF
few,TRBV29-1,TRBD2,TRBJ2-3,TGCAGCGTTGAGCTAGCGGGGACCGAAGATACGCAGTATTTT,CSVELAGTEDTQYF
.,TRBV4-3,.,TRBJ1-1,TGCGCCAGCAGCCAAGTTTCCCTTGACGGGAACACTGAAGCTTTCTTT,CASSQVSLDGNTEAFF
.,TRBV30,.,TRBJ1-1,TGTGCCTGGAGTGTCGGGAACACTGAAGCTTTCTTT,CAWSVGNTEAFF
.,TRBV29-1,TRBD2,TRBJ2-1,TGCAGCGTTGAAAGCTTTCTAGCGGGGGACAATGAGCAGTTCTTC,CSVESFLAGDNEQFF
.,TRBV11-3,TRBD1,TRBJ2-5,TGTGCCAGCAGCACTATCGACAGGGAGGAGACCCAGTACTTC,CASSTIDREETQYF
few,TRBV29-1,.,TRBJ2-7,TGCAGCGTCCCCGGGAGTGGGGCCTACGAGCAGTACTTC,CSVPGSGAYEQYF
.,TRBV7-3,.,TRBJ2-2,TGTGCCAGCAGCCCCGCCCCGGGGACCGGGGAGCTGTTTTTT,CASSPAPGTGELFF
.,TRBV25-1,.,TRBJ1-1,TGTGCCTCCGGGCAGAGCGGCACTGAAGCTTTCTTT,CASGQSGTEAFF
.,TRBV5-6,.,TRBJ2-7,TGTGCCAGCAGACTTGGTACCGGGGGTGACGACTTC,CASRLGTGGDDF
.,TRBV5-4,.,TRBJ2-7,TGTGCCAGCAGCTTGGGGTCAGTTCTTAACTTC,CASSLGSVLNF
.,TRBV2,.,TRBJ2-3,TGTGCCAGCCCGGGAGCGTCTAGCACAGATACGCAGTATTTT,CASPGASSTDTQYF
.,TRBV29-1,.,TRBJ2-7,TGCAGCGTTGAAGGGGTGGGTTCTACCTACGAGCAGTACTTC,CSVEGVGSTYEQYF
.,TRBV30,TRBD2,TRBJ2-7,TGTGCCTGGAGTGTAGGCAGCGGGGGGCACTACGAGCAGTACTTC,CAWSVGSGGHYEQYF
.,TRBV7-2,.,TRBJ1-2,TGTGCCAGCAGCTCGAGTTGGAGTGTCGGGGCCAGCGACTATGGCTACACCTTC,CASSSSWSVGASDYGYTF
.,TRBV27,TRBD2,TRBJ2-2,TGTGCCAGCAGTCCGGGGGGGCGAGGCGGGGAGCTGTTTTTT,CASSPGGRGGELFF
.,TRBV19,.,TRBJ2-1,TGTGCCAGTAGTATGATGAGCTCCTACAATGAGCAGTTCTTC,CASSMMSSYNEQFF
few,TRBV19,.,TRBJ1-1,TGTGCCAGTAGTATCCAGGACAGCTTGAACACTGAAGCTTTCTTT,CASSIQDSLNTEAFF
.,TRBV5-6,.,TRBJ2-7,TGTGCCAGCAGCCCTGGTTTGAGCAGCTCCTACGAGCAGTACTTC,CASSPGLSSSYEQYF
.,TRBV30,TRBD1,TRBJ1-1,TGTGCCTGGAGTTACAGGGGAACTGAAGCTTTCTTT,CAWSYRGTEAFF
.,TRBV27,.,TRBJ2-5,TGTGCCAGCAGTCTTCGGGTCTCGGGGGAGACCCAGTACTTC,CASSLRVSGETQYF
few,TRBV14,TRBD2,TRBJ2-1,TGTGCCAGCAGCCTCCGGCTAGCGGGGACCTACAATGAGCAGTTCTTC,CASSLRLAGTYNEQFF
medium-sized,TRBV7-2,.,TRBJ2-2,TGTGCCAGCAGCCAAACGGGTATCCGGAGGACCAACACCGGGGAGCTGTTTTTT,CASSQTGIRRTNTGELFF
.,TRBV27,TRBD1,TRBJ2-7,TGTGCCAGCAGTTTAGGGGACAGGGCCTACGAGCAGTACTTC,CASSLGDRAYEQYF
.,TRBV10-3,.,TRBJ2-3,TGTGCCATCAGTGAGTCGGGGGGCCTCGCAGATACGCAGTATTTT,CAISESGGLADTQYF
.,TRBV27,TRBD1,TRBJ2-7,TGTGCCAGCAGTTTATCCGGGACAGGATACTACGAGCAGTACTTC,CASSLSGTGYYEQYF